The clone carrying this TCR beta chain has ten or more counts. The data stem from a study of T cells after yellow fever vaccination. V was pared by 3 bases and J by 3 bases, with 5 bases of the junction left unmatched. Germline V gene lookup returns CDR1 MNHNS and CDR2 SASEGT. This CDR3 is built from 15 residues. MiXCR, applied by TCRdb to the 5' RACE reads, yields one record per CDR3 protein. The repertoire includes some 320,000 distinct CDR3 sequences, approximately 4% of them detected once, and just under 20% sits in the top ten. This sequence originates from a man aged 18 to 30 who received the YFV17D yellow fever vaccine. The chain recombines TRBV6-1 with TRBJ2-1, with 7 bases aligning to TRBD2. The specimen comprised PBMCs, sampled 15 days after the yellow fever booster vaccination. DNA for the CDR3: TGTGCCAGCAGTGACGGGGCGGGGGACTACAATGAGCAGTTCTTC. It specifies CASSDGAGDYNEQFF.